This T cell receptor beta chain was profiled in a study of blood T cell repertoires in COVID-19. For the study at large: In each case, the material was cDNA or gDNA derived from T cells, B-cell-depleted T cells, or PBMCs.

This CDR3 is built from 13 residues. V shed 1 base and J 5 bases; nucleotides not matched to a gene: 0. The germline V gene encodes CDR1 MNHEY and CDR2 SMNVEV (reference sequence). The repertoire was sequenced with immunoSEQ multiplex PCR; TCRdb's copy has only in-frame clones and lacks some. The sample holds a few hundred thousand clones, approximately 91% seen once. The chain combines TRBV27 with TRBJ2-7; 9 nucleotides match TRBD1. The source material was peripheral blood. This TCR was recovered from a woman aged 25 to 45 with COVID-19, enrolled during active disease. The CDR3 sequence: CASSLWDRDEQYF. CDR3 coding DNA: TGTGCCAGCAGTTTATGGGACAGGGACGAGCAGTACTTC.